This TCR beta chain was documented in a study of CD8 T cells in ankylosing spondylitis. TCRdb passed the 5' RACE reads through MiXCR, listing each CDR3 protein once. The table records roughly 470,000 distinct CDR3 sequences, 25% to 30% of them present only once. General study points: Blood from ankylosing spondylitis patients appeared to carry a characteristic eight-variant TCR beta motif. Clones linked with disease were CD8+ and fairly uncommon in the peripheral blood.

As for this clonotype: What it recognizes is unknown.

Germline V gene data show CDR1 as SGHRS and CDR2 as YFSETQ. There are 15 residues in the CDR3. Deletions cut 4 bases from V and 0 bases from J, with 13 bases between. This TCR derives from a male donor with ankylosing spondylitis. The specimen sequenced was blood, either unsorted or a sorted T cell fraction (not recorded which). The V call is TRBV5-1, the J call TRBJ1-2; D is perhaps TRBD1 (6 bases). The CDR3 region has the DNA TGCGCCAGCAGCGCAGGGGACAAAGCTAACTATGGCTACACCTTC. Translating it yields CASSAGDKANYGYTF.